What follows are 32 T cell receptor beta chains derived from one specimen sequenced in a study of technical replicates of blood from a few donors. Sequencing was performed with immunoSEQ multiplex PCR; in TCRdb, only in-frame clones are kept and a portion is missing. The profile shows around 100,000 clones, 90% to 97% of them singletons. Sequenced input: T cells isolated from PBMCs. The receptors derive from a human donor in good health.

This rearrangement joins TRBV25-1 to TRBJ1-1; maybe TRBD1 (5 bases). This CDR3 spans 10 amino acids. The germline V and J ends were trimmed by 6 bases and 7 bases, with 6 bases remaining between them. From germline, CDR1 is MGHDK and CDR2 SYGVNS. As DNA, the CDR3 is TGTGCCAGCAGCGACAGTGAAGCTTTCTTT. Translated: CASSDSEAFF.

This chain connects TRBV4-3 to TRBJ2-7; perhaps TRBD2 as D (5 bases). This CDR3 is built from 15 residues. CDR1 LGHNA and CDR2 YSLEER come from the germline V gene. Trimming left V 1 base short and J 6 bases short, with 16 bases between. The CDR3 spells CASSQVAGVYGEQYF. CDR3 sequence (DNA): TGCGCCAGCAGCCAAGTGGCGGGCGTGTATGGCGAGCAGTACTTC.

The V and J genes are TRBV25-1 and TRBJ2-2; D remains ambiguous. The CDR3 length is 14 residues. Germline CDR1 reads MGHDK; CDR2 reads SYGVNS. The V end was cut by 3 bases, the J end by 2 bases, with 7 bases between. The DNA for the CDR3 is TGTGCCAGCAGTGAGACACGAAACACCGGGGAGCTGTTTTTT. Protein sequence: CASSETRNTGELFF.

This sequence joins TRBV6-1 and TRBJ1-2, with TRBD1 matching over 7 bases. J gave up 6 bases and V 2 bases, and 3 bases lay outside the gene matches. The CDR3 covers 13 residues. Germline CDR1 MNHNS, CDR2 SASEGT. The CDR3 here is CASSERGQDGYTF. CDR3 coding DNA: TGTGCCAGCAGTGAACGAGGACAGGATGGCTACACCTTC.

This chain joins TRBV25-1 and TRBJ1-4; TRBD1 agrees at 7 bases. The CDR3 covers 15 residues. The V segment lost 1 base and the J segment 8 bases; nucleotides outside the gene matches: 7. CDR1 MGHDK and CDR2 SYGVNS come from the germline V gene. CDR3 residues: CASSEFDRVREKLFF. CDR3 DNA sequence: TGTGCCAGCAGTGAATTTGACAGGGTACGCGAAAAACTGTTTTTT.

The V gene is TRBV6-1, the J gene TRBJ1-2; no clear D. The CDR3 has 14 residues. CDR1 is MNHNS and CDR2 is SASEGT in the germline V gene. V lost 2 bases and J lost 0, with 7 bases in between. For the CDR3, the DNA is TGTGCCAGCAGTGAAACATACCCTAACTATGGCTACACCTTC. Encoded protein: CASSETYPNYGYTF.

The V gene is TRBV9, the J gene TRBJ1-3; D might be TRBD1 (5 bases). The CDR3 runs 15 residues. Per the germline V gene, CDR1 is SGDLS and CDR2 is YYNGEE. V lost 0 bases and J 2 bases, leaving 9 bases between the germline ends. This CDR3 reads CASSVEGGAGNTIYF. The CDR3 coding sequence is TGTGCCAGCAGCGTAGAAGGAGGGGCTGGAAACACCATATATTTT.

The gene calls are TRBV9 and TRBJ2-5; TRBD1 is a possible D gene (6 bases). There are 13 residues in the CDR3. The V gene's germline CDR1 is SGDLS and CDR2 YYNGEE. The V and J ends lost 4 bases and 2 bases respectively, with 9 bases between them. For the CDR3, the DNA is TGTGCCAGCAGCCCAGGGGAACAAGAGACCCAGTACTTC. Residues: CASSPGEQETQYF.

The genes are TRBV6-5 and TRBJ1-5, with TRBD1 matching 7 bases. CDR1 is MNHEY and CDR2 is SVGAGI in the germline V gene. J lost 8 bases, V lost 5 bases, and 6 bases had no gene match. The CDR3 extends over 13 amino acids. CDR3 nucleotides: TGTGCCAGCAGTGATGACAGGGAAGAGCCCCAGCATTTT. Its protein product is CASSDDREEPQHF.

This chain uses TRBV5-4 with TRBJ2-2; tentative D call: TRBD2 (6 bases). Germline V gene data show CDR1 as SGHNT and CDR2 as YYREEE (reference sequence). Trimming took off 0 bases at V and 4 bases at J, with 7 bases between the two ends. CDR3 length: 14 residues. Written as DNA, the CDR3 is TGTGCCAGCAGCTTGGGACTAGGCACCGGGGAGCTGTTTTTT. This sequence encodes CASSLGLGTGELFF.

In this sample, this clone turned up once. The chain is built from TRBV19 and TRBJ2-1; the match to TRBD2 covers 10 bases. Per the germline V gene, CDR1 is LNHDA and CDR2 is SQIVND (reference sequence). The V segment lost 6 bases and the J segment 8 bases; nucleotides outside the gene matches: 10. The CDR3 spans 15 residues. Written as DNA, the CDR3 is TGTGCCAGTAGAAAGGGGACTAGCGTCTGGGATGAGCAGTTCTTC. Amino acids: CASRKGTSVWDEQFF. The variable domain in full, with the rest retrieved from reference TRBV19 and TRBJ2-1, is DGGITQSPKYLFRKEGQNVTLSCEQNLNHDAMYWYRQDPGQGLRLIYYSQIVNDFQKGDIAEGYSVSREKKESFPLTVTSAQKNPTAFYLCASRKGTSVWDEQFFGPGTRLTVL.

The CDR3 reads CASSPRFYEQYF. The CDR3 nucleotides read TGTGCCAGCAGCCCCCGGTTCTACGAGCAGTACTTC. The genes are TRBV7-9 and TRBJ2-7, with D uncertain. Germline V gives CDR1 SEHNR, CDR2 FQNEAQ (reference sequence). The CDR3 contains 12 residues. V dropped 5 bases and J dropped 3 bases, with 8 bases sitting between them. Looking up the rest from reference TRBV7-9 and TRBJ2-7 gives the full variable domain: DTGVSQNPRHKITKRGQNVTFRCDPISEHNRLYWYRQTLGQGPEFLTYFQNEAQLEKSRLLSDRFSAERPKGSFSTLEIQRTEQGDSAMYLCASSPRFYEQYFGPGTRLTVT.

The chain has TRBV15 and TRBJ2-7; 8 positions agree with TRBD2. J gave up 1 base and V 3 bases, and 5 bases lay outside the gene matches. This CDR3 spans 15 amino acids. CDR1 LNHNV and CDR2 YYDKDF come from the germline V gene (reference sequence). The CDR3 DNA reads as TGTGCCACCAGCAGTGGGCTAGCGGGTTCCTACGAGCAGTACTTC. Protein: CATSSGLAGSYEQYF.

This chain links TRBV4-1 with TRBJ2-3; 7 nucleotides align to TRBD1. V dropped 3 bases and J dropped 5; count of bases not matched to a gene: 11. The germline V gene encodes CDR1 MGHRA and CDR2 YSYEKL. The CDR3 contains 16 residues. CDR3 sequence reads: CASSQHRTGLVDTQYF. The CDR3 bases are TGCGCCAGCAGCCAGCATCGGACAGGTCTTGTAGATACGCAGTATTTT.

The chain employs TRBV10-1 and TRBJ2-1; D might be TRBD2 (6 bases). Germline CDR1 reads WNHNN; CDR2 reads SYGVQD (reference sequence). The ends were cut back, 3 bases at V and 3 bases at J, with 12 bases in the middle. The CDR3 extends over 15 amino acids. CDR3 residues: CASSDAGTGYNEQFF. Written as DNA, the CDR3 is TGCGCCAGCAGTGATGCCGGGACTGGCTACAATGAGCAGTTCTTC.

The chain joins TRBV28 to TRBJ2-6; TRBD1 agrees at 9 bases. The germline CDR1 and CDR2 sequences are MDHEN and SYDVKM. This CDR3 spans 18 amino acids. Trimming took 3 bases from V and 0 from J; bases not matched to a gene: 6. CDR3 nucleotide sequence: TGTGCCAGCAGTTTTGGGACAGGGCTAAACTCTGGGGCCAACGTCCTGACTTTC. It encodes CASSFGTGLNSGANVLTF.

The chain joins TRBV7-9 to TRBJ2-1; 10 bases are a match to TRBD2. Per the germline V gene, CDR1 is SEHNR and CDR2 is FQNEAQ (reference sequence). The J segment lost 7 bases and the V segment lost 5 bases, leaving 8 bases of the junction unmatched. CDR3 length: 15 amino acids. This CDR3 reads CASSRLAGASNEQFF. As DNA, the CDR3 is TGTGCCAGCAGCCGTCTAGCGGGAGCTAGTAATGAGCAGTTCTTC.

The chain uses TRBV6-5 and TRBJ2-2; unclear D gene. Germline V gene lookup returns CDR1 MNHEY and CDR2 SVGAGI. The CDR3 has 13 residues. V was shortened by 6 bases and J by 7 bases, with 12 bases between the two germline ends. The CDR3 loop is CASSTYRSGELFF. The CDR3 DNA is TGTGCCAGCAGCACGTATAGGAGCGGGGAGCTGTTTTTT.

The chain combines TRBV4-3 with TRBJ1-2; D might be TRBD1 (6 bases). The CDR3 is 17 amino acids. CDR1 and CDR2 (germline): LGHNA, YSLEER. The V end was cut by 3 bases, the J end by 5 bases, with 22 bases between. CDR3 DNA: TGCGCCAGCAGCCAGGAACACGGGACAAAGCTCCAATATGGCTACACCTTC. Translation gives CASSQEHGTKLQYGYTF.

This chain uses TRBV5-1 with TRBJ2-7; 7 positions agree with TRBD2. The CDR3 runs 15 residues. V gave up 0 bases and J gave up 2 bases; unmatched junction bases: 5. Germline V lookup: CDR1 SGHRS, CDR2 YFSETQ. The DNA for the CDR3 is TGCGCCAGCAGCTTGGTTGTGGGAGGGCCCTACGAGCAGTACTTC. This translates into CASSLVVGGPYEQYF.

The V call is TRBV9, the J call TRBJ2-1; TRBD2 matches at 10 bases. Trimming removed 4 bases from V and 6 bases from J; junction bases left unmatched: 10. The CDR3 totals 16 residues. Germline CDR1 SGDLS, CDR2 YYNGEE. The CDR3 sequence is CASSFLAGETVNEQFF. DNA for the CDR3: TGTGCCAGCAGCTTCCTAGCGGGAGAGACAGTCAATGAGCAGTTCTTC.

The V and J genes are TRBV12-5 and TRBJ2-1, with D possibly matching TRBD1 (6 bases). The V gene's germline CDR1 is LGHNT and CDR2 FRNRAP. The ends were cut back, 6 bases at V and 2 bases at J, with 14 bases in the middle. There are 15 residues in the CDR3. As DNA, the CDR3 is TGTGCTAGTGGCTCGCAAGACAGGACCTACAATGAGCAGTTCTTC. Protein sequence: CASGSQDRTYNEQFF.

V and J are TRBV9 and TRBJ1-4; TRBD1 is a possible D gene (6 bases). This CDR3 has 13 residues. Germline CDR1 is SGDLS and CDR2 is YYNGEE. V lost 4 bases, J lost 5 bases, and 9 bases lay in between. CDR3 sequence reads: CASSQDRNEKLFF. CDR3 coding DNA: TGTGCCAGCAGCCAGGACAGAAATGAAAAACTGTTTTTT.

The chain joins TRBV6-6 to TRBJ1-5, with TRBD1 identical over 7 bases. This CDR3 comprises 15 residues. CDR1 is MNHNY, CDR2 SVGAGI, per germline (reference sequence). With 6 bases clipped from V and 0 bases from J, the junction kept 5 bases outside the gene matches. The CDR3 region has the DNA TGTGCCAGCAGCCGCACAGGGGATAGCAATCAGCCCCAGCATTTT. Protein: CASSRTGDSNQPQHF.

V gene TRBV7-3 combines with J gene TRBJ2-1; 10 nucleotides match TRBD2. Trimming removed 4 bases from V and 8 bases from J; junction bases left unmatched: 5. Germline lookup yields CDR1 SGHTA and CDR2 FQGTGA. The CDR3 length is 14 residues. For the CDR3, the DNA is TGTGCCAGCAGCTGGAGCGGGAGGGACGATGAGCAGTTCTTC. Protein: CASSWSGRDDEQFF. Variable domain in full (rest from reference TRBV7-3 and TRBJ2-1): GAGVSQTPSNKVTEKGKYVELRCDPISGHTALYWYRQSLGQGPEFLIYFQGTGAADDSGLPNDRFFAVRPEGSVSTLKIQRTERGDSAVYLCASSWSGRDDEQFFGPGTRLTVL.

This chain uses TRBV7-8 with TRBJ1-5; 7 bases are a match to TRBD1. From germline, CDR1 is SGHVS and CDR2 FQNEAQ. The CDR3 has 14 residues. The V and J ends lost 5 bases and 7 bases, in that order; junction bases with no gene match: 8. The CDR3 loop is CASSLDRVGQPQHF. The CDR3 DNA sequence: TGTGCCAGCAGCCTTGACAGGGTTGGGCAGCCCCAGCATTTT.

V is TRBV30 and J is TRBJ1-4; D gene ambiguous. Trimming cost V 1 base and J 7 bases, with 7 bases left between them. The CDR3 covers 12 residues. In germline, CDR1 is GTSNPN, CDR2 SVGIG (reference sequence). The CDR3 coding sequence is TGTGCCTGGAGTGGTGGGCCTGAAAAACTGTTTTTT. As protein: CAWSGGPEKLFF.

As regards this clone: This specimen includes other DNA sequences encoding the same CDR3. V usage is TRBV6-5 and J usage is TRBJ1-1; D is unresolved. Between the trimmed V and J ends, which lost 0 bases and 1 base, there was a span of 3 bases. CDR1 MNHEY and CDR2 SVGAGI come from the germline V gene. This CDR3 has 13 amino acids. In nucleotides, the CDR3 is TGTGCCAGCAGTTACTCGAGGAACACTGAAGCTTTCTTT. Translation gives CASSYSRNTEAFF.

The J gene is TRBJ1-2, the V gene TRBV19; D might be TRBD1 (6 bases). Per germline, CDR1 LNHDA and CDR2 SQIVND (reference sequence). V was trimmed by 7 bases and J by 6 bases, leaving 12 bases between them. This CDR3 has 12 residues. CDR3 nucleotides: TGTGCCAGTAAACAGGGATTGGATGGCTACACCTTC. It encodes CASKQGLDGYTF.

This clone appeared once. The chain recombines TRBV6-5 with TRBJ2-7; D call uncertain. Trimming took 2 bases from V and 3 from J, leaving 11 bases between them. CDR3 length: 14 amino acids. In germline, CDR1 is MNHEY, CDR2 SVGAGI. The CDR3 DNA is TGTGCCAGCAGTTACGGTCCAGACAACTACGAGCAGTACTTC. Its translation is CASSYGPDNYEQYF.

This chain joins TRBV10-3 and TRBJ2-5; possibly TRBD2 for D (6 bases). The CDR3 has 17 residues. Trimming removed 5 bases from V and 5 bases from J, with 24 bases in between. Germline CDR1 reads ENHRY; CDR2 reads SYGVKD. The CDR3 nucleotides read TGTGCCATCAGTTCCAGGTTGGGGAGGACTCCGCGGGAGACCCAGTACTTC. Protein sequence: CAISSRLGRTPRETQYF.

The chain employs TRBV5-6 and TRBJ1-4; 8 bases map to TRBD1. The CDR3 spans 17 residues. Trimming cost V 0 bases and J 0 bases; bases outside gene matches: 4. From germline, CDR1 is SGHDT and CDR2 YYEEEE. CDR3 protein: CASSLGTGMATNEKLFF. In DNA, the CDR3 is TGTGCCAGCAGCTTGGGGACAGGGATGGCAACTAATGAAAAACTGTTTTTT.